This T cell receptor (beta chain) was recovered during a study of blood T cell repertoires in COVID-19. Across the whole study: COVID-19 samples collected from the United States, Italy and Spain covered acute and convalescent phases. PBMCs, B-cell-depleted T cells, or T cells were the source of the cDNA or gDNA that made up the material.

There are a few counts of this clone. The V and J ends lost 0 bases and 6 bases, in that order; junction bases with no gene match: 6. Germline assignment: CDR1 MNHEY and CDR2 SVGEGT. The length of the CDR3 is 15 residues. Authors' methods: The authors estimated nucleated cell counts from reference gene primer amplification. Only in-frame clones appear in the TCRdb table, and some are missing; sequencing was by immunoSEQ multiplex PCR. V and J calls and clone size are copied from that table; D and trimming were computed from the DNA. The profile covers 95,000 to 150,000 clones, with 70% to 80% appearing a single time and 3% to 4.5% taken by the ten largest.

This sequence was found in a woman of 80 years or more with acute or convalescent COVID-19. V gene TRBV6-2 or TRBV6-3 combines with J gene TRBJ2-7; 9 bases are a match to TRBD2. Sequenced input: peripheral blood. CDR3 coding DNA: TGTGCCAGCAGTTACTCACCGGGACTAGCAAGCGAGCAGTACTTC. This sequence encodes CASSYSPGLASEQYF.